This passage covers 23 T cell receptor beta chains from one sample sequenced in a study of CD8 T cells in Susac syndrome. Roughly 0.45 to 1 ug RNA was reverse transcribed with random hexamers. TCRdb reprocessed the immunoSEQ multiplex PCR reads via MiXCR and lists one record per CDR3 protein. The sample comprises about 190,000 distinct CDR3 sequences, 90% to 97% of which are singletons, and approximately 0.1% rests with the top ten. The specimen was CD4+ T cells from PBMCs. Receptors were obtained from a human donor with Susac syndrome.

V gene TRBV7-3 combines with J gene TRBJ2-3; TRBD2 might be the D (7 bases). V gave up 3 bases and J gave up 6 bases, with 13 bases separating them. The CDR3 runs to 14 residues. CDR1 and CDR2 (germline): SGHTA, FQGTGA. The DNA for the CDR3 is TGTGCCAGCAGCTTGGGGGGGCGACCGGATACGCAGTATTTT. Amino acids: CASSLGGRPDTQYF.

The CDR3 DNA follows: TGTGCCAGCAGCGTAGCCGGGGCGGACGCTGAAGCTTTCTTT. Translation: CASSVAGADAEAFF. The rearrangement joins TRBV9 to TRBJ1-1, with a tentative D call TRBD1 (5 bases). Germline assignment: CDR1 SGDLS and CDR2 YYNGEE. Trimming stripped 0 bases from V and 6 bases from J, with 12 bases between. CDR3 length: 14 amino acids.

This sequence joins TRBV6-2 or TRBV6-3 and TRBJ1-3; D gene uncertain. Germline V gene data show CDR1 as MNHEY and CDR2 as SVGEGT. The CDR3 has 13 residues. The V end lost 6 bases, the J end lost 0 bases, and 6 bases lay between the germline ends. DNA of the CDR3: TGTGCCAGCAGCCTCGACTCTGGAAACACCATATATTTT. This codes for CASSLDSGNTIYF.

The genes are TRBV20-1 and TRBJ2-5; 8 bases fit TRBD1. Germline CDR1 and CDR2: DFQATT and SNEGSKA (reference sequence). The CDR3 totals 15 residues. Trimming at V came to 4 bases and at J to 2 bases, leaving 9 bases not matched to a gene. The CDR3 bases are TGCAGTGCTACAAGCAGGACAGGGAGACAAGAGACCCAGTACTTC. This translates into CSATSRTGRQETQYF.

The chain couples TRBV25-1 to TRBJ1-2, with no clear D. The germline V gene encodes CDR1 MGHDK and CDR2 SYGVNS. CDR3 size: 15 residues. Trimming pared 6 bases from V and 6 bases from J, leaving 20 bases between. The CDR3 DNA reads TGTGCCAGCAGCAGCCTGGAGCTAGGAAAGAATGGCTACACCTTC. Translated: CASSSLELGKNGYTF.

CDR3 in DNA: TGTGCCAGCAGTCCAGTAGCAGATACGCAGTATTTT. This gives the protein CASSPVADTQYF. V gene TRBV6-5 combines with J gene TRBJ2-3; D gene uncertain. Trimming took 5 bases from V and 4 from J, leaving 7 bases between them. The CDR3 extends over 12 amino acids. Germline CDR1 and CDR2: MNHEY and SVGAGI.

This chain uses TRBV5-4 with TRBJ2-4, with D perhaps matching TRBD1 (5 bases). Trimming took 4 bases from V and 7 from J, leaving 15 bases between them. The CDR3 length is 14 residues. Germline V gene data show CDR1 as SGHNT and CDR2 as YYREEE (reference sequence). CDR3: CASSHPDTGNIQYF. The CDR3 DNA reads TGTGCCAGCAGCCACCCGGACACTGGTAACATTCAGTACTTC.

The chain joins TRBV5-4 to TRBJ1-1; the match to TRBD1 covers 8 bases. Per germline, CDR1 SGHNT and CDR2 YYREEE (reference sequence). CDR3 length equals 15 residues. Germline trimming cut 0 bases from V and 6 bases from J; bases unmatched to any gene: 7. The CDR3 protein is CASSLATGEGPEAFF. For the CDR3, the DNA is TGTGCCAGCAGCTTGGCGACAGGGGAAGGACCTGAAGCTTTCTTT.

This chain uses TRBV20-1 with TRBJ2-7; 10 nucleotides agree with TRBD2. The length of the CDR3 is 13 residues. CDR1 DFQATT and CDR2 SNEGSKA come from the germline V gene (reference sequence). Germline trimming cut 4 bases from V and 3 bases from J; bases unmatched to any gene: 3. The CDR3 spells CSANLAGVYEQYF. The CDR3 nucleotides are TGCAGTGCTAACCTAGCGGGGGTCTACGAGCAGTACTTC.

The chain carries TRBV5-4 and TRBJ2-2; D perhaps matches TRBD1 (5 bases). The CDR3 consists of 15 residues. Trimming pared 4 bases from V and 3 bases from J, leaving 13 bases between. Germline lookup yields CDR1 SGHNT and CDR2 YYREEE (reference sequence). This CDR3 reads CASSQDRVYTGELFF. The CDR3 DNA sequence: TGTGCCAGCAGCCAAGACAGAGTCTACACCGGGGAGCTGTTTTTT.

The V gene is TRBV6-5, the J gene TRBJ2-2; tentative D call: TRBD2 (6 bases). Germline V gives CDR1 MNHEY, CDR2 SVGAGI. V dropped 10 bases and J dropped 5 bases, with 14 bases sitting between them. The CDR3 consists of 13 residues. CDR3 coding DNA: TGTGCCACCCGACTAGGAACAACCGGGGAGCTGTTTTTT. This codes for CATRLGTTGELFF.

The chain has TRBV19 and TRBJ1-5, with D maybe TRBD1 (6 bases). CDR1 is LNHDA, CDR2 SQIVND, per germline (reference sequence). The germline V and J ends were trimmed by 2 bases and 4 bases, with 15 bases remaining between them. CDR3 size: 16 residues. The CDR3 nucleotides read TGTGCCAGTAGTATAAGAAGGGGGGACGGAAATCAGCCCCAGCATTTT. This codes for CASSIRRGDGNQPQHF. The variable domain in full, completed from reference TRBV19 and TRBJ1-5, reads DGGITQSPKYLFRKEGQNVTLSCEQNLNHDAMYWYRQDPGQGLRLIYYSQIVNDFQKGDIAEGYSVSREKKESFPLTVTSAQKNPTAFYLCASSIRRGDGNQPQHFGDGTRLSIL.

The J gene is TRBJ1-6, the V gene TRBV6-2 or TRBV6-3; the D gene is possibly TRBD1 (6 bases). V was cut by 2 bases and J by 0 bases, with 8 bases left in between. CDR3 length equals 16 residues. Germline assignment: CDR1 MNHEY and CDR2 SVGEGT. CDR3 region: CASSYEDSSYNSPLHF. In DNA form, the CDR3 reads TGTGCCAGCAGTTACGAGGACAGCTCCTATAATTCACCCCTCCACTTT.

The CDR3 spells CASSSTGAKTDTQYF. The CDR3 nucleotides are TGCGCCAGCAGCAGCACAGGGGCGAAGACAGATACGCAGTATTTT. The chain combines TRBV5-1 with TRBJ2-3; 7 bases line up with TRBD1. CDR1 and CDR2 (germline): SGHRS, YFSETQ. V lost 4 bases to trimming and J lost 3 bases; unmatched junction nucleotides: 8. The CDR3 is 15 amino acids.

The chain uses TRBV9 and TRBJ2-1; TRBD1 or TRBD2 may be the D gene (5 bases each). Germline values: CDR1 SGDLS, CDR2 YYNGEE. The CDR3 sequence is 14 residues long. Between the trimmed V and J ends, which lost 4 bases and 6 bases, there was a span of 14 bases. In DNA form, the CDR3 reads TGTGCCAGCAGCACTCCGGGACGCCTCAATGAGCAGTTCTTC. Protein: CASSTPGRLNEQFF.

The V call is TRBV12-5, the J call TRBJ2-1; D is perhaps TRBD2 (5 bases). From germline, CDR1 is LGHNT and CDR2 FRNRAP. V was pared by 3 bases and J by 0 bases, with 6 bases between. The length of the CDR3 is 14 residues. The CDR3 bases are TGTGCTAGTGGTTTCGGGATCTCCTACAATGAGCAGTTCTTC. This sequence encodes CASGFGISYNEQFF.

The genes are TRBV20-1 and TRBJ2-7; 9 bases match TRBD2. The CDR3 contains 16 residues. The V and J ends lost 3 bases and 7 bases, in that order; junction bases with no gene match: 16. Germline V gene lookup returns CDR1 DFQATT and CDR2 SNEGSKA (reference sequence). CDR3 sequence: CSASQLVAGASREQYF. CDR3 nucleotides: TGCAGTGCTAGTCAGTTGGTAGCGGGGGCCTCACGAGAGCAGTACTTC.

The V gene is TRBV27, the J gene TRBJ2-7; D is possibly TRBD2 (7 bases). Germline values: CDR1 MNHEY, CDR2 SMNVEV (reference sequence). There are 13 residues in the CDR3. Trimming pared 9 bases from V and 2 bases from J, leaving 14 bases between. CDR3: CASTGGVTYEQYF. The DNA of the CDR3 is TGTGCCAGTACGGGGGGCGTAACCTACGAGCAGTACTTC.

This clonotype showed up just once. The chain employs TRBV6-2 or TRBV6-3 and TRBJ2-3, with 8 bases matching TRBD2. The junction had 8 bases not matched to a gene; V was cut back by 8 bases and J by 1 base. CDR1 and CDR2 (germline): MNHEY, SVGEGT. The CDR3 sequence is 15 residues long. The CDR3 sequence: CASGVAGSRTDTQYF. The CDR3 DNA sequence: TGTGCCAGCGGGGTAGCGGGGAGCCGCACAGATACGCAGTATTTT.

J is TRBJ2-1 and V is TRBV6-2 or TRBV6-3; D is perhaps TRBD1 or TRBD2 (5 bases each). CDR1 and CDR2 (germline): MNHEY, SVGEGT. V was clipped by 1 base and J by 10 bases, with 5 bases between them. The CDR3 is 11 amino acids. The DNA of the CDR3 is TGTGCCAGCAGTTACTGGGGGGAGCAGTTCTTC. This encodes CASSYWGEQFF.

The J gene is TRBJ1-2, the V gene TRBV7-6; D is ambiguous. The ends were cut back, 2 bases at V and 3 bases at J, with 10 bases in the middle. Germline V gene data show CDR1 as SGHVS and CDR2 as FNYEAQ. This CDR3 is 14 amino acids long. The CDR3 DNA is TGTGCCAGCAGCTTAAACCCGGACTACTATGGCTACACCTTC. Translation gives CASSLNPDYYGYTF. The full variable domain, rest sourced from reference TRBV7-6 and TRBJ1-2, is GAGVSQSPRYKVTKRGQDVALRCDPISGHVSLYWYRQALGQGPEFLTYFNYEAQQDKSGLPNDRFSAERPEGSISTLTIQRTEQRDSAMYRCASSLNPDYYGYTFGSGTRLTVV.

The chain uses TRBV12-5 and TRBJ1-5, with D tentatively TRBD1 (5 bases). The CDR3 contains 16 residues. Germline CDR1 LGHNT, CDR2 FRNRAP. Trimming took off 7 bases at V and 0 bases at J, with 16 bases between the two ends. The CDR3 region has the DNA TGTGCTAGTGCAGGAGGAGGGGCGAATAGCAATCAGCCCCAGCATTTT. Encoded protein: CASAGGGANSNQPQHF.

The rearrangement uses TRBV2 and TRBJ2-7; 7 bases are shared with TRBD1. CDR3 length: 15 residues. Trimming cost V 6 bases and J 0 bases; bases outside gene matches: 8. The germline gives CDR1 SNHLY, CDR2 FYNNEI. Here the CDR3 DNA reads TGTGCCAGCAGCGGACCCAGGGGGTTCTCCTACGAGCAGTACTTC. Its translation is CASSGPRGFSYEQYF.